A selection of T cell receptor beta chains follows, all from one sample in a study of blood T cell repertoires in COVID-19. Data came from immunoSEQ multiplex PCR; TCRdb stores just in-frame clones and leaves some out. The sample carries 150,000 to 200,000 clones, roughly 77% recorded once. The sequencing input was peripheral blood. The receptors shown here come from a woman of 80 years or more with COVID-19, enrolled during active disease. Both conserved end residues are part of each CDR3. A D gene is named only where the DNA matches it firmly. Expanded clones get a size class; other rows say once, few or many, or leave the size out.

V gene,J gene,clone size,D gene,CDR3 DNA,CDR3 protein
TRBV14,TRBJ2-2,NA,TRBD1,TGTGCCAGCAGCCGGAACAGGGGGAGCACCGGGGAGCTGTTTTTT,CASSRNRGSTGELFF
TRBV5-5,TRBJ2-1,NA,TRBD1,TGTGCCAGCTCCCGGGTGACAGGGGGAGTCTTTGATGAGCAGTTCTTC,CASSRVTGGVFDEQFF
TRBV9,TRBJ1-3,NA,NA,TGTGCCAGCAGCAGGGAGGGGTGGGACTCTGGAAACACCATATATTTT,CASSREGWDSGNTIYF
TRBV11-1,TRBJ2-1,NA,NA,TGTGCCAGCAGCGCGATACTAGTTCCCTCCTACAATGAGCAGTTCTTC,CASSAILVPSYNEQFF
TRBV2,TRBJ1-2,NA,TRBD1,TGTGCCAGCAGTACCCGACAGGGGGGCTACACCTTC,CASSTRQGGYTF
TRBV7-9,TRBJ1-4,NA,NA,TGTGCCAGCAGCTTGGGCCAGTCAACTAATGAAAAACTGTTTTTT,CASSLGQSTNEKLFF
TRBV4-2,TRBJ1-4,few,NA,TGTGCCAGCAGCCAGGGTCAGGGGCGTCTCGGACTGTTTTTT,CASSQGQGRLGLFF
TRBV4-2,TRBJ1-4,few,NA,TGTGCCAGCAGCCAAGGGGGAGGGGAGTATGAAAAACTGTTTTTT,CASSQGGGEYEKLFF
TRBV3-1/TRBV3-2,TRBJ2-1,NA,NA,TGTGCCAGCCAGGTGGGGGCACTCGGTGAGCAGTTCTTC,CASQVGALGEQFF
TRBV7-2,TRBJ2-3,NA,TRBD1,TGTGCCAGCAGCTCGCACAGGGGGCCAGATACGCAGTATTTT,CASSSHRGPDTQYF
TRBV7-9,TRBJ2-7,NA,NA,TGTGCCAGCAGCTTAGTTGGTCCGGACGAGCAGTACTTC,CASSLVGPDEQYF
TRBV5-1,TRBJ2-7,NA,TRBD1,TGCGCCAGCAGCTTGGGGACAGGGGAAACTTACGAGCAGTACTTC,CASSLGTGETYEQYF
TRBV29-1,TRBJ1-1,once,NA,TGCAGCGTTGACCCCCTACTGACAGGCCCTAACACTGAAGCTTTCTTT,CSVDPLLTGPNTEAFF